Sequencing of this T cell receptor beta chain was carried out in a study of patients and donors after allogeneic stem cell transplantation. Using its own MiXCR run on the RT-PCR reads, TCRdb lists one record per CDR3 protein. The repertoire holds about 960,000 distinct CDR3 sequences, about a sixth seen once, with under 6.5% in the top ten. The CDR3 extends over 12 amino acids. Germline loops: CDR1 SNHLY, CDR2 FYNNEI. The V gene lost 8 bases and the J gene lost 1 base, with 8 bases spanning the gap. The sequencing input was blood, either unsorted or a sorted T cell fraction (not recorded which). This clonotype was sampled from a human donor who was either an allogeneic HSCT recipient or a stem cell or donor lymphocyte infusion donor (not recorded which). It is not recorded whose cells these are; they may come from a transplant donor. The J gene is TRBJ2-5, the V gene TRBV2, with unresolved D. This CDR3 is CASLGVQETQYF. In DNA form, the CDR3 reads TGTGCCAGCTTAGGCGTCCAAGAGACCCAGTACTTC.